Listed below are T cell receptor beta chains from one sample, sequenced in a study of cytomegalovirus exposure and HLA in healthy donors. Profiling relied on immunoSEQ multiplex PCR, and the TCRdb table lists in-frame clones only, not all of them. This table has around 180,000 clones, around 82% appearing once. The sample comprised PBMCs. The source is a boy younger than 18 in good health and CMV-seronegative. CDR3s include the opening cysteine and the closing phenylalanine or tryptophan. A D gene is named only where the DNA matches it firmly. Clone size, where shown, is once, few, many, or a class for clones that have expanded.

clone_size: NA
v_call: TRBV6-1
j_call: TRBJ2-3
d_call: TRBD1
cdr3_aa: CASGQGGTDTQYF
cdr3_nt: TGTGCCAGTGGACAGGGCGGCACAGATACGCAGTATTTT

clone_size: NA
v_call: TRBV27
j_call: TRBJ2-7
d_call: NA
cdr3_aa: CASSFGRASEQYF
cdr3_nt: TGTGCCAGCAGTTTTGGCAGGGCAAGCGAGCAGTACTTC

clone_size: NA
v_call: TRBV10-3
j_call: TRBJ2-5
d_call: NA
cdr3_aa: CAISTDSGTQYF
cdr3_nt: TGTGCCATCAGTACCGACAGTGGCACCCAGTACTTC

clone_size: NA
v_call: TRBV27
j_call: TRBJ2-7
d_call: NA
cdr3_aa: CASSSAYEQYF
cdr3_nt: TGTGCCAGCAGTTCAGCCTACGAGCAGTACTTC

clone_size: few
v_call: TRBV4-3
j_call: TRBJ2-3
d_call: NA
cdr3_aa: CASSQDLLGAVATDTQYF
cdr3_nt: TGCGCCAGCAGCCAAGATCTATTAGGGGCAGTAGCCACAGATACGCAGTATTTT

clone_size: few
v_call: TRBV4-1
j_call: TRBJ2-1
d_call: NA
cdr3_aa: CASSQGGEQFF
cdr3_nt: TGCGCCAGCAGCCAAGGGGGCGAGCAGTTCTTC

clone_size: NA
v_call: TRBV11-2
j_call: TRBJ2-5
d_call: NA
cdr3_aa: CASSLGDKQETQYF
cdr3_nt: TGTGCCAGCAGCTTAGGGGACAAACAAGAGACCCAGTACTTC

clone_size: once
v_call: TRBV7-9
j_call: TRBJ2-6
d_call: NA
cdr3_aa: CASSFSGPGANVLTF
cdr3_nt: TGTGCCAGCAGCTTCTCGGGTCCTGGGGCCAACGTCCTGACTTTC

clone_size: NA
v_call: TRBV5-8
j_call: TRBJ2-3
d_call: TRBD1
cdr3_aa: CASSIWTGRTDTQYF
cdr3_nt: TGTGCCAGCAGCATTTGGACAGGGAGGACAGATACGCAGTATTTT

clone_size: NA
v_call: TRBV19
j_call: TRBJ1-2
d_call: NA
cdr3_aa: CASTTGGAGYGYTF
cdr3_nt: TGTGCCAGTACCACGGGGGGGGCCGGCTATGGCTACACCTTC

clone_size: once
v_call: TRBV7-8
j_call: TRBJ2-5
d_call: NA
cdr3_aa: CASSALRGGGKTQYF
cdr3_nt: TGTGCCAGCAGCGCCCTAAGGGGGGGCGGAAAGACCCAGTACTTC

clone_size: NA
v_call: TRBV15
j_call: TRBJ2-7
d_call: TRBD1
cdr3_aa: CATSSGPGQGIIEQYF
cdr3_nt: TGTGCCACCAGCAGTGGGCCGGGACAGGGGATTATAGAGCAGTACTTC

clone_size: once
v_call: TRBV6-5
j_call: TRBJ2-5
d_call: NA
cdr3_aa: CASSSGEETQYF
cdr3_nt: TGTGCCAGCAGTTCCGGAGAGGAGACCCAGTACTTC

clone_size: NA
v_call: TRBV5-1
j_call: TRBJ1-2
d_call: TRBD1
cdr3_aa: CASSLGTGGSFNYGYTF
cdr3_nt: TGCGCCAGCAGCTTGGGGACAGGGGGCTCTTTTAACTATGGCTACACCTTC

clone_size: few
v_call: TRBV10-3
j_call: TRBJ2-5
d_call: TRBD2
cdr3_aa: CAISEPKLAGVQETQYF
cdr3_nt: TGTGCCATCAGTGAGCCCAAACTAGCGGGAGTTCAAGAGACCCAGTACTTC

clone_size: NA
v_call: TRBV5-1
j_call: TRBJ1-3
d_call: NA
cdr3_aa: CASSLERMEYSGNTIYF
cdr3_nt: TGCGCCAGCAGTCTCGAGAGGATGGAGTACTCTGGAAACACCATATATTTT

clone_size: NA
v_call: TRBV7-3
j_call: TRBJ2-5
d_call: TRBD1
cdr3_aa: CASSLTGDQETQYF
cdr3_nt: TGTGCCAGCAGCTTGACAGGGGACCAAGAGACCCAGTACTTC

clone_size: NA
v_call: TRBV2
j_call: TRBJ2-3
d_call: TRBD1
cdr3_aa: CASRTGADTQYF
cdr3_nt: TGTGCCAGCAGGACAGGGGCCGATACGCAGTATTTT

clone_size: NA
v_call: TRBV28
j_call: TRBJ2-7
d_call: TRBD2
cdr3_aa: CASSLVSRGLALPYEQYF
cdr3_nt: TGTGCCAGCAGTTTAGTTAGTAGGGGACTAGCCCTACCATACGAGCAGTACTTC

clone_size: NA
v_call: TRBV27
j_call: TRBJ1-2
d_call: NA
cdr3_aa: CASSLSAANYGYTF
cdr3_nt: TGTGCCAGCAGTTTATCGGCAGCTAACTATGGCTACACCTTC

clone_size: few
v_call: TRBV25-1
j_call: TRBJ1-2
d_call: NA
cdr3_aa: CASSYDGIYGYTF
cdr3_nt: TGTGCCAGCAGTTACGACGGGATCTATGGCTACACCTTC

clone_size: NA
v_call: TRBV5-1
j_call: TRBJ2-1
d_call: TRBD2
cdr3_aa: CASSSSGTSYNEQFF
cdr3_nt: TGCGCCAGCAGCTCCTCCGGGACTAGTTACAATGAGCAGTTCTTC

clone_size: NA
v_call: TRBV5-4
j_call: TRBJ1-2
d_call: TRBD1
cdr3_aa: CASSLSTGTNYGYTF
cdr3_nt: TGTGCCAGCAGCCTCTCGACAGGGACTAACTATGGCTACACCTTC

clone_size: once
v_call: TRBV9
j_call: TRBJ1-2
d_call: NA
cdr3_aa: CASSVGQGDGYTF
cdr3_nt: TGTGCCAGCAGCGTAGGTCAGGGTGACGGCTACACCTTC

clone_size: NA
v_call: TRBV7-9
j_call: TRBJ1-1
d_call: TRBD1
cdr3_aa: CATLGQGVTEAFF
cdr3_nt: TGTGCCACCCTGGGACAGGGAGTGACTGAAGCTTTCTTT

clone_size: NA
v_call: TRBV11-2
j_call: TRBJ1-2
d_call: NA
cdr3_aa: CASSPPGGWRTF
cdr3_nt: TGTGCCAGCAGCCCCCCCGGAGGATGGAGGACCTTC

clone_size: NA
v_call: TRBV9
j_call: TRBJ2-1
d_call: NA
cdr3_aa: CASSVGVRGSGEQFF
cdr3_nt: TGTGCCAGCAGCGTAGGGGTGAGGGGGTCCGGTGAGCAGTTCTTC

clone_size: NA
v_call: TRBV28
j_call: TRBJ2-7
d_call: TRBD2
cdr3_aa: CASRVAGGTSYEQYF
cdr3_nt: TGTGCCAGCAGAGTAGCGGGAGGCACTTCCTACGAGCAGTACTTC

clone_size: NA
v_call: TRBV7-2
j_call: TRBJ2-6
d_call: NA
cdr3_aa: CASSLGHRSGANVLTF
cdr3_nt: TGTGCCAGCAGCTTGGGACACCGCTCTGGGGCCAACGTCCTGACTTTC

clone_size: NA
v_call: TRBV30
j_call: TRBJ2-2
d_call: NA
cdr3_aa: CAWTGGPNTGELFF
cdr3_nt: TGTGCCTGGACCGGAGGGCCGAACACCGGGGAGCTGTTTTTT

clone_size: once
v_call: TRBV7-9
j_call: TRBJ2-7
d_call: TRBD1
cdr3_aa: CASSLGTGLGLEQYF
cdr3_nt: TGTGCCAGCAGCTTAGGGACAGGGTTGGGGCTCGAGCAGTACTTC

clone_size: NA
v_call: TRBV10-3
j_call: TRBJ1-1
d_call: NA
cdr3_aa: CAISEGATNTEAFF
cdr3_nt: TGTGCCATCAGTGAAGGAGCCACGAACACTGAAGCTTTCTTT

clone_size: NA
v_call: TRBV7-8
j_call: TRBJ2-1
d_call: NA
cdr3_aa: CASRFGGGLSYNEQFF
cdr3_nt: TGTGCCAGCAGATTTGGGGGGGGCCTCTCCTACAATGAGCAGTTCTTC

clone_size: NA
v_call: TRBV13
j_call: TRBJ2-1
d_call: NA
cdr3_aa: CASSLIINNEQFF
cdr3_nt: TGTGCCAGCAGCTTAATTATAAACAATGAGCAGTTCTTC

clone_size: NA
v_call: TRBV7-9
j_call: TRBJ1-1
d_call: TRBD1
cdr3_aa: CASSPFIGQGALRTEAFF
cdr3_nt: TGTGCCAGCAGCCCCTTCATCGGGCAGGGGGCGTTACGCACTGAAGCTTTCTTT

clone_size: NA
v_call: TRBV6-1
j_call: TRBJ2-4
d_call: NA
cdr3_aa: CASSGERTGAKNIQYF
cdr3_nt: TGTGCCAGCAGTGGGGAAAGGACGGGGGCCAAAAACATTCAGTACTTC

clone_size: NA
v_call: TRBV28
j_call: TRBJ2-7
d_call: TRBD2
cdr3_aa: CASRPIRTSASYEQYF
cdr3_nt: TGTGCCAGCAGACCCATCCGGACTAGCGCGTCCTACGAGCAGTACTTC

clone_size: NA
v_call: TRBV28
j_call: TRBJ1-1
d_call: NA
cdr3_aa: CASSGGRTKTEAFF
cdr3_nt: TGTGCCAGCAGTGGAGGACGGACTAAGACTGAAGCTTTCTTT

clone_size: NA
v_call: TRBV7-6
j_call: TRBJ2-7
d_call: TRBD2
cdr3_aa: CASSGGTSGQYEQYF
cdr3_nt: TGTGCCAGCAGCGGCGGGACTAGCGGGCAGTACGAGCAGTACTTC

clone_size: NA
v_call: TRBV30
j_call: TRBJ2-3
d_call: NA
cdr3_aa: CAWSGPPRGGVPPQYF
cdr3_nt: TGTGCCTGGAGTGGCCCACCCCGTGGCGGGGTCCCGCCGCAGTATTTT

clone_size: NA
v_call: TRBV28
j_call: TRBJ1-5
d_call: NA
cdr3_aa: CASSFDQPQHF
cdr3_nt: TGTGCCAGCAGTTTCGATCAGCCCCAGCATTTT

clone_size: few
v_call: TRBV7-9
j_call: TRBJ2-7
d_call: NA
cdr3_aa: CASSREQTYEQYF
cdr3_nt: TGTGCCAGCAGCCGGGAGCAGACCTACGAGCAGTACTTC

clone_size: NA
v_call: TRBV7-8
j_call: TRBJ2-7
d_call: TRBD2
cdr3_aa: CASSLELAGGYEQYF
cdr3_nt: TGTGCCAGCAGCTTAGAGCTAGCGGGAGGTTACGAGCAGTACTTC

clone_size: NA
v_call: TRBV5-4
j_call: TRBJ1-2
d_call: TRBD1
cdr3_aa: CASSEGQGVNYGYTF
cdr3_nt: TGTGCCAGCAGCGAGGGACAGGGTGTTAACTATGGCTACACCTTC

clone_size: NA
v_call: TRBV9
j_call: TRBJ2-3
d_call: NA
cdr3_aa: CASSVFGGAAGDTQYF
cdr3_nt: TGTGCCAGCAGCGTATTTGGCGGAGCCGCGGGAGATACGCAGTATTTT

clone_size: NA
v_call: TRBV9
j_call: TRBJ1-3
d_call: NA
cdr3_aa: CASSPPSDTIYF
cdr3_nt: TGTGCCAGCAGCCCTCCGTCGGACACCATATATTTT

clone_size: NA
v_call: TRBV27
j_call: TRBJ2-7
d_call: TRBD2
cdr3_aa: CASRRTPGLAFHEQYF
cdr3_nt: TGTGCCAGCAGACGAACTCCGGGACTAGCGTTCCACGAGCAGTACTTC

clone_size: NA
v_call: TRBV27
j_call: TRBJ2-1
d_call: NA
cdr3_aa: CASSFRGSAQFF
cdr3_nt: TGTGCCAGCAGTTTCAGGGGTTCTGCGCAGTTCTTC

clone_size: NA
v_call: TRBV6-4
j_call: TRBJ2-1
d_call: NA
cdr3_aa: CASSDGTNNEQFF
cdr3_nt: TGTGCCAGCAGTGACGGGACAAACAATGAGCAGTTCTTC

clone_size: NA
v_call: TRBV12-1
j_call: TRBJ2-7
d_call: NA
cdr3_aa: CASGQTRPPYEQYF
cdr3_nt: TGTGCCAGCGGCCAGACAAGGCCCCCCTACGAGCAGTACTTC

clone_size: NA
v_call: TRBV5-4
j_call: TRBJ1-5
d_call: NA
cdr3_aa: CASSLGPGGESNQPQHF
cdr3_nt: TGTGCCAGCAGCCTCGGCCCCGGGGGGGAAAGCAATCAGCCCCAGCATTTT

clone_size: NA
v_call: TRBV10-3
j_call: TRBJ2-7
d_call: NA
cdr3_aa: CAIRAESSYEQYF
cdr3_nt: TGTGCCATCAGGGCGGAAAGCTCCTACGAGCAGTACTTC

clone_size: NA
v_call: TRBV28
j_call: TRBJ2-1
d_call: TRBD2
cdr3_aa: CASSPLSAGGYYNEQFF
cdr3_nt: TGTGCCAGCAGTCCACTCTCGGCGGGAGGGTACTACAATGAGCAGTTCTTC

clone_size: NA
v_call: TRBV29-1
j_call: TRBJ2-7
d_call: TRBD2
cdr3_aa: CSVGQSSGLSYEQYF
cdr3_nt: TGCAGCGTTGGCCAATCTAGCGGCCTCTCCTACGAGCAGTACTTC

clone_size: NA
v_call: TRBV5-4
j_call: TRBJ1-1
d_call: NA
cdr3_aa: CASSLSTNTAAFF
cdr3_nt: TGTGCCAGCAGCTTGTCGACAAACACTGCAGCTTTCTTT

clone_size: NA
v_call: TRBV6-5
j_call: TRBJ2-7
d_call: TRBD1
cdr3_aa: CASSYQSTGRYEQYF
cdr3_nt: TGTGCCAGCAGCTATCAGTCGACAGGGAGATACGAGCAGTACTTC

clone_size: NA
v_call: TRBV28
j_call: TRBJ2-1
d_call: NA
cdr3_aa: CASSPIRENTYNEQFF
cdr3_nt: TGTGCCAGCAGCCCAATCCGGGAAAACACTTACAATGAGCAGTTCTTC

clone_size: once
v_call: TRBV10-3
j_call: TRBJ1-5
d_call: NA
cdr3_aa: CAISESRRGGYQPQHF
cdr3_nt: TGTGCCATCAGTGAGAGTAGAAGAGGCGGTTATCAGCCCCAGCATTTT

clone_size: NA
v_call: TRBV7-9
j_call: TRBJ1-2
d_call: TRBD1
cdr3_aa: CASSTLPGGGYTF
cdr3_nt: TGTGCCAGCAGCACCCTTCCAGGGGGTGGCTACACCTTC